The 31 T cell receptor beta chains below come from one sample, sequenced in a study of beta chain features in type 1 diabetes. Of the isolated RNA, all was reverse transcribed, and so the sequenced material was expressed TCRB transcripts. Clones were sequenced by immunoSEQ multiplex PCR, and TCRdb holds only the in-frame ones, with some missing. The table lists about 900,000 clones, roughly a sixth of them singletons. What was sequenced was naive CD4+ T cells from blood. The receptor source for this set is a woman aged 18-29 years in good health.

This clone has more than one count but fewer than ten. This sequence joins TRBV25-1 and TRBJ2-7; 11 nucleotides align to TRBD2. Germline trimming cut 2 bases from V and 6 bases from J; bases unmatched to any gene: 6. This CDR3 has 15 amino acids. Germline assignment: CDR1 MGHDK and CDR2 SYGVNS. In nucleotides, the CDR3 is TGTGCCAGCAGTGAACAACTAGCGGGAGATAGCGAGCAGTACTTC. Translation gives CASSEQLAGDSEQYF.

The V and J genes are TRBV10-3 and TRBJ2-7; 9 positions agree with TRBD2. The V and J ends lost 6 bases and 3 bases, in that order; junction bases with no gene match: 9. The CDR3 contains 15 residues. In germline, CDR1 is ENHRY, CDR2 SYGVKD. The CDR3 DNA follows: TGTGCCATCAGCTCTTCTAGCGGGGCCCTCTACGAGCAGTACTTC. Its translation is CAISSSSGALYEQYF.

This clone was detected only a few times. This chain joins TRBV19 and TRBJ1-1; D is unclear. The CDR3 totals 14 residues. Deletions cut 6 bases from V and 8 bases from J, with 19 bases between. Germline V gene data show CDR1 as LNHDA and CDR2 as SQIVND (reference sequence). The CDR3 spells CASSPVSPSGEAFF. The CDR3 coding sequence is TGTGCCAGTAGCCCGGTAAGTCCGTCGGGGGAAGCTTTCTTT.

The chain is built from TRBV11-2 and TRBJ2-7, with 7 bases matching TRBD2. Germline CDR1 SGHAT, CDR2 FQNNGV. V lost 1 base, J lost 0 bases, and 0 bases stayed unmatched. The CDR3 loop spans 14 amino acids. The CDR3 DNA reads as TGTGCCAGCAGCTTAGGGGACTACTCCTACGAGCAGTACTTC. Its translation: CASSLGDYSYEQYF.

This CDR3 reads CASSSGTGTYNEQFF. The DNA for the CDR3 is TGTGCCAGCAGTTCGGGGACAGGGACCTACAATGAGCAGTTCTTC. The rearrangement links TRBV6-5 to TRBJ2-1; 9 bases map to TRBD1. The V gene end was trimmed by 4 bases and the J gene end by 2 bases; junction bases not matched to a gene: 3. The CDR3 runs to 15 residues. Germline V gives CDR1 MNHEY, CDR2 SVGAGI.

The J gene is TRBJ2-7, the V gene TRBV21-1; TRBD2 is taken as the D call from the table, unchecked against the DNA. TRBV21-1 is deemed a pseudogene. This CDR3 is built from 18 residues. The CDR3 protein is CASSKGPGLAGGSYEQYF. The CDR3 nucleotides are TGTGCCAGCAGCAAGGGCCCCGGACTAGCGGGAGGATCCTACGAGCAGTACTTC.

This clone was detected only a few times. The V call is TRBV7-2, the J call TRBJ2-3, with D unresolved. The CDR3 runs 14 residues. The V gene's germline CDR1 is SGHTA and CDR2 FQGNSA. V was cut by 0 bases and J by 6 bases, with 10 bases left in between. The CDR3 loop reads CASSLAGLGDTQYF. As DNA, the CDR3 is TGTGCCAGCAGCTTAGCAGGGTTAGGCGATACGCAGTATTTT.

The V and J genes are TRBV15 and TRBJ2-7, with no clear D. CDR1 LNHNV and CDR2 YYDKDF come from the germline V gene (reference sequence). The CDR3 length is 14 residues. V was trimmed by 5 bases and J by 2 bases, leaving 13 bases between them. CDR3 nucleotide sequence: TGTGCCACCAGCCTCACTCTGAATGCCTACGAGCAGTACTTC. Translated, it gives CATSLTLNAYEQYF. Based on the CDR3 plus reference TRBV15 and TRBJ2-7, the full variable domain is DAMVIQNPRYQVTQFGKPVTLSCSQTLNHNVMYWYQQKSSQAPKLLFHYYDKDFNNEADTPDNFQSRRPNTSFCFLDIRSPGLGDTAMYLCATSLTLNAYEQYFGPGTRLTVT.

V is TRBV11-2 and J is TRBJ2-3, with D maybe TRBD2 (5 bases). Trimming stripped 1 base from V and 8 bases from J, with 7 bases between. Germline CDR1 and CDR2: SGHAT and FQNNGV. The CDR3 is 12 amino acids. CDR3 residues: CASSLVDSTQYF. The CDR3 nucleotides are TGTGCCAGCAGCTTAGTGGACTCTACGCAGTATTTT.

V is TRBV19 and J is TRBJ1-1, with D perhaps TRBD1 (6 bases). Germline V gives CDR1 LNHDA, CDR2 SQIVND (reference sequence). Trimming took 6 bases from V and 1 from J, leaving 12 bases between them. The CDR3 loop spans 14 amino acids. The CDR3 nucleotides are TGTGCCAGTAGCAATGACAGGAGGAACACTGAAGCTTTCTTT. Translating gives CASSNDRRNTEAFF.

This chain links TRBV9 with TRBJ2-5, with D uncertain. Germline V gene data show CDR1 as SGDLS and CDR2 as YYNGEE. Trimming pared 2 bases from V and 2 bases from J, leaving 10 bases between. The CDR3 contains 14 residues. The CDR3 region is CASSVLAAQETQYF. The CDR3 bases are TGTGCCAGCAGCGTCTTAGCTGCGCAAGAGACCCAGTACTTC.

V is TRBV28 and J is TRBJ1-6; no definite D call. V was pared by 6 bases and J by 10 bases, with 13 bases between. The length of the CDR3 is 13 residues. Germline lookup yields CDR1 MDHEN and CDR2 SYDVKM. CDR3 protein: CASRPPASSPLHF. CDR3 in DNA: TGTGCCAGCAGACCACCGGCTTCCTCACCCCTCCACTTT.

J is TRBJ2-7 and V is TRBV25-1; a possible D gene is TRBD2 (5 bases). The CDR3 length is 16 residues. Germline CDR1 is MGHDK and CDR2 is SYGVNS. Deletions cut 6 bases from V and 0 bases from J, with 18 bases between. The chain's CDR3 is CASRVYGGSSSYEQYF. Written as DNA, the CDR3 is TGTGCCAGCAGGGTTTATGGCGGGTCTAGCTCCTACGAGCAGTACTTC.

In its sample, this clone was seen a few times. The rearrangement joins TRBV19 to TRBJ1-2; D is unclear. The germline gives CDR1 LNHDA, CDR2 SQIVND (reference sequence). The ends were cut back, 6 bases at V and 2 bases at J, with 10 bases in the middle. The CDR3 covers 13 residues. CDR3 protein: CASSPDGNYGYTF. For the CDR3, the DNA is TGTGCCAGTAGCCCGGACGGGAACTATGGCTACACCTTC. The complete variable domain, with remaining parts taken from reference TRBV19 and TRBJ1-2, reads DGGITQSPKYLFRKEGQNVTLSCEQNLNHDAMYWYRQDPGQGLRLIYYSQIVNDFQKGDIAEGYSVSREKKESFPLTVTSAQKNPTAFYLCASSPDGNYGYTFGSGTRLTVV.

This chain joins TRBV15 and TRBJ2-2, with 7 bases that match TRBD2. The ends lost 11 bases at V and 8 bases at J; junction bases unmatched: 17. There are 15 residues in the CDR3. Per the germline V gene, CDR1 is LNHNV and CDR2 is YYDKDF (reference sequence). The CDR3 protein is CASSIDLAVGGELFF. The CDR3 bases are TGTGCCTCCTCAATCGACCTAGCGGTAGGGGGGGAGCTGTTTTTT.

The V call is TRBV10-3, the J call TRBJ2-7, with 8 positions matching TRBD1. CDR3 length: 13 amino acids. Trimming took 5 bases from V and 7 from J; bases not matched to a gene: 7. The germline CDR1 and CDR2 sequences are ENHRY and SYGVKD. CDR3 protein: CAISPGTGAEQYF. The CDR3 DNA sequence: TGTGCCATCAGTCCCGGGACAGGCGCTGAGCAGTACTTC.

This clone occurred a few times. The junction departs from the called germline gene at one end, perhaps through a read error. This chain links TRBV7-7 with TRBJ2-6, with 7 bases that match TRBD2. Germline assignment: CDR1 SSHAT and CDR2 FNYEAQ (reference sequence). This CDR3 has 15 residues. The CDR3 region has the DNA TGTGCTAGCAGCCTATCGAGCGGGGACCGTAACGTCCTGACTTTC. Protein product: CASSLSSGDRNVLTF.

CDR3 bases: TGTGCCAGCAGCTTAGAGGTTTCACACACAGATACGCAGTATTTT. Amino acids: CASSLEVSHTDTQYF. This chain connects TRBV7-2 to TRBJ2-3; D not resolved. CDR1 and CDR2 from the germline V gene are SGHTA and FQGNSA. V lost 1 base and J lost 2, with 10 bases in between. The CDR3 extends over 15 amino acids.

The V gene is TRBV7-2, the J gene TRBJ2-1; D is unresolved. The CDR3 covers 11 residues. Germline-derived CDR1 and CDR2 are SGHTA and FQGNSA. V gave up 2 bases and J gave up 9 bases, with 5 bases separating them. The CDR3 reads CASSLKVEQFF. CDR3 nucleotides: TGTGCCAGCAGCTTAAAGGTTGAGCAGTTCTTC.

The chain couples TRBV4-2 to TRBJ2-3, with 8 nucleotides matching TRBD2. This CDR3 comprises 13 residues. V lost 8 bases to trimming and J lost 2 bases; unmatched junction nucleotides: 3. Germline lookup yields CDR1 LGHNA and CDR2 YNFKEQ. This chain's CDR3 is CASGLAHTDTQYF. The CDR3 region has the DNA TGTGCCAGCGGACTAGCACACACAGATACGCAGTATTTT.

This chain links TRBV7-3 with TRBJ2-5, with TRBD2 matching 10 bases. The junction had 9 bases not matched to a gene; V was cut back by 3 bases and J by 5 bases. CDR3 length: 16 amino acids. Germline V gene lookup returns CDR1 SGHTA and CDR2 FQGTGA. CDR3 loop: CASSFSGRVLGETQYF. CDR3 bases: TGTGCCAGCAGCTTCAGCGGGAGGGTTTTGGGGGAGACCCAGTACTTC.

With respect to this clone: This sample includes further DNA sequences coding for the same CDR3. As DNA, the CDR3 is TGTGCCAGCTCACCGGACAGGAGCTATGGCTACACCTTC. Translation gives CASSPDRSYGYTF. The chain employs TRBV18 and TRBJ1-2; 7 bases map to TRBD1. V dropped 3 bases and J dropped 4; count of bases not matched to a gene: 2. Germline V lookup: CDR1 KGHSH, CDR2 LQKENI. This CDR3 comprises 13 residues. The entire variable domain, with the rest obtained from reference TRBV18 and TRBJ1-2, is as follows: NAGVMQNPRHLVRRRGQEARLRCSPMKGHSHVYWYRQLPEEGLKFMVYLQKENIIDESGMPKERFSAEFPKEGPSILRIQQVVRGDSAAYFCASSPDRSYGYTFGSGTRLTVV.

In its sample, this clone was seen a few times. The rearrangement uses TRBV5-1 and TRBJ1-4; D is possibly TRBD1 (6 bases). V was shortened by 4 bases and J by 1 base, with 20 bases between the two germline ends. In germline, CDR1 is SGHRS, CDR2 YFSETQ. CDR3 size: 18 residues. For the CDR3, the DNA is TGCGCCAGCAGCCTCGTGGGAGGGGGACTTGGAACTAATGAAAAACTGTTTTTT. This codes for CASSLVGGGLGTNEKLFF.

This clone was counted only a few times. The chain is built from TRBV7-8 and TRBJ2-1, with D possibly TRBD2 on 6 matching bases. Germline assignment: CDR1 SGHVS and CDR2 FQNEAQ. Between the trimmed V and J ends, which lost 1 base and 4 bases, there was a span of 14 bases. This CDR3 is 16 amino acids long. For the CDR3, the DNA is TGTGCCAGCAGCTTAGGGGCTTCAGCGGGTTACAATGAGCAGTTCTTC. It translates to CASSLGASAGYNEQFF. Combining the CDR3 with reference TRBV7-8 and TRBJ2-1 gives the whole variable domain GAGVSQSPRYKVAKRGQDVALRCDPISGHVSLFWYQQALGQGPEFLTYFQNEAQLDKSGLPSDRFFAERPEGSVSTLKIQRTQQEDSAVYLCASSLGASAGYNEQFFGPGTRLTVL.

The chain joins TRBV6-4 to TRBJ2-6, with 8 bases aligning to TRBD1. From germline, CDR1 is MRHNA and CDR2 SNTAGT. The CDR3 has 16 residues. V lost 6 bases, J lost 0 bases, and 4 bases stayed unmatched. The CDR3 sequence is CASSDRGSSGANVLTF. The CDR3 DNA follows: TGTGCCAGCAGCGACAGGGGAAGCTCTGGGGCCAACGTCCTGACTTTC.

The chain carries TRBV10-3 and TRBJ2-3; 11 positions match TRBD1. J lost 3 bases, V lost 9 bases, and 8 bases had no gene match. The CDR3 is 15 amino acids. Looked up from germline, CDR1 is ENHRY and CDR2 is SYGVKD. As DNA, the CDR3 is TGTGCCATAGCAGCTGGGACAGGGGGAACAGATACGCAGTATTTT. Residues: CAIAAGTGGTDTQYF.

The chain carries TRBV14 and TRBJ2-2; unclear D gene. CDR3 length: 18 amino acids. Deletions cut 0 bases from V and 1 base from J, with 15 bases between. Germline lookup yields CDR1 SGHDN and CDR2 FVKESK. CDR3 region: CASSQDPYGRLNTGELFF. The CDR3 bases are TGTGCCAGCAGCCAAGATCCCTACGGGCGACTGAACACCGGGGAGCTGTTTTTT.

This clone was counted a few times. The gene calls are TRBV18 and TRBJ1-4; D unresolved. V lost 3 bases and J lost 8, with 7 bases in between. CDR3 length equals 12 residues. Germline loops: CDR1 KGHSH, CDR2 LQKENI. CDR3 loop: CASSPVAEKLFF. DNA of the CDR3: TGTGCCAGCTCACCCGTCGCCGAAAAACTGTTTTTT.

This clone was picked up a small number of times. This chain joins TRBV5-1 and TRBJ2-3; D perhaps matches TRBD2 (6 bases). The CDR3 is made up of 15 amino acids. Germline loops: CDR1 SGHRS, CDR2 YFSETQ. V was trimmed by 5 bases and J by 2 bases, leaving 15 bases between them. The CDR3 region has the DNA TGCGCCAGCAGGTCGGGGGAGCGCCTCACAGATACGCAGTATTTT. Its protein product is CASRSGERLTDTQYF.

The chain carries TRBV6-6 and TRBJ2-5, with no clear D. The CDR3 is 13 amino acids. Trimming cost V 6 bases and J 2 bases, with 10 bases left between them. CDR1 MNHNY and CDR2 SVGAGI come from the germline V gene (reference sequence). CDR3 amino acids: CASSPQRQETQYF. CDR3 nucleotide sequence: TGTGCCAGCAGCCCCCAACGACAAGAGACCCAGTACTTC.

This chain connects TRBV2 to TRBJ2-5, with TRBD1 matching 7 bases. Germline V gives CDR1 SNHLY, CDR2 FYNNEI. With V trimmed by 3 bases and J by 1 base, 23 bases remained unmatched. This CDR3 region has 21 residues. CDR3 sequence reads: CASSEGIQLGQPKGIQETQYF. Written as DNA, the CDR3 is TGTGCCAGCAGTGAGGGTATCCAGCTGGGACAGCCCAAAGGTATCCAAGAGACCCAGTACTTC.